This T cell receptor beta chain was identified in a study of cytomegalovirus exposure and HLA in healthy donors. Notes on the study in general: The authors excluded some V segments, including TRBV6-2 and TRBV6-3, as indistinguishable. Later work associated 16,951 TCR beta sequences with HLA alleles at 0.05 false discovery rate. Judged likely to be a sequencing artifact was a cluster of highly shared sequence variants.

Regarding this clone: The antigen remains undetermined.

A multiplex PCR was run with 60 Vbeta primers and 13 Jbeta primers. This table comes from immunoSEQ multiplex PCR, and its TCRdb copy is limited to in-frame clones, with some not included. The sample consists of over 65,000 clones, approximately 72% of them appearing once. CDR3 length: 15 residues. Germline V gives CDR1 MGHDK, CDR2 SYGVNS. Trimming left V 1 base short and J 5 bases short, with 14 bases between. The V call is TRBV25-1, the J call TRBJ1-1; TRBD1 might be the D (6 bases). This receptor was identified in a woman in her twenties or thirties in good health and CMV-seropositive. Specimen: PBMCs. CDR3 sequence (DNA): TGTGCCAGCAGTGAATCATGGGGGCTCAAGACTGAAGCTTTCTTT. Protein product: CASSESWGLKTEAFF. Filled out from reference TRBV25-1 and TRBJ1-1, the complete variable domain reads EADIYQTPRYLVIGTGKKITLECSQTMGHDKMYWYQQDPGMELHLIHYSYGVNSTEKGDLSSESTVSRIRTEHFPLTLESARPSHTSQYLCASSESWGLKTEAFFGQGTRLTVV.